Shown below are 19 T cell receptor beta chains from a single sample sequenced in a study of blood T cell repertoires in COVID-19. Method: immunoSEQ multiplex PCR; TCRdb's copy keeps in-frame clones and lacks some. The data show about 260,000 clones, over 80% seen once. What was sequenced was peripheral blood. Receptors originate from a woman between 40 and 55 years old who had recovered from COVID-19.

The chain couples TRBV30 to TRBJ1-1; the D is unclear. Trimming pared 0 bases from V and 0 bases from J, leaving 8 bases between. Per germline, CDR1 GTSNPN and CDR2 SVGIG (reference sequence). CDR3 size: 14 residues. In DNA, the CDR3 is TGTGCCTGGAGTGTTCCGAGCATGAACACTGAAGCTTTCTTT. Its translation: CAWSVPSMNTEAFF.

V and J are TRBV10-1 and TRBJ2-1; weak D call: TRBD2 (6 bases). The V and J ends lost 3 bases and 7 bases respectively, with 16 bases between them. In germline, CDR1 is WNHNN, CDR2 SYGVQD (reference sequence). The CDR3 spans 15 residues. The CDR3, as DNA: TGCGCCAGCAGTGATGGGACTGGAGGATGGAATGAGCAGTTCTTC. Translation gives CASSDGTGGWNEQFF.

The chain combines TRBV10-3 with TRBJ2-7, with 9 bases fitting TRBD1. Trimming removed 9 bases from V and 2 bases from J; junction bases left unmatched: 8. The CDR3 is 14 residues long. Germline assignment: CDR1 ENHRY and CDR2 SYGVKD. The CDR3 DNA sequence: TGTGCCATACGTAAACAGGGGGCCCCCTACGAGCAGTACTTC. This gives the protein CAIRKQGAPYEQYF.

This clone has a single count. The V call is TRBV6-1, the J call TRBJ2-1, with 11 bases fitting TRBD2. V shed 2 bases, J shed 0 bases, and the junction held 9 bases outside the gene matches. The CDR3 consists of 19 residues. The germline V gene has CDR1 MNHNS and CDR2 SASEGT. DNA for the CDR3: TGTGCCAGCAGTGAAACGACTAGCGGGGCCCACATCTCCTACAATGAGCAGTTCTTC. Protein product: CASSETTSGAHISYNEQFF.

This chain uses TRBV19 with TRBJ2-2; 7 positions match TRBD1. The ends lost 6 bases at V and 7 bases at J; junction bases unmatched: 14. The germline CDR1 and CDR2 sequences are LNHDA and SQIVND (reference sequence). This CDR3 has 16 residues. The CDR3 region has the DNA TGTGCCAGTAGGAACTTCCGGGACAGCCTGGGCGGGGAGCTGTTTTTT. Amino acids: CASRNFRDSLGGELFF.

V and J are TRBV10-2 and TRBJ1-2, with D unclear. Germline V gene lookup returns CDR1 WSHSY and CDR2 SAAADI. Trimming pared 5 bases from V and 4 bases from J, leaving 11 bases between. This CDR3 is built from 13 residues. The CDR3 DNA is TGCGCCAGCAGTTTAACGAACTCCTATGGCTACACCTTC. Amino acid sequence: CASSLTNSYGYTF.

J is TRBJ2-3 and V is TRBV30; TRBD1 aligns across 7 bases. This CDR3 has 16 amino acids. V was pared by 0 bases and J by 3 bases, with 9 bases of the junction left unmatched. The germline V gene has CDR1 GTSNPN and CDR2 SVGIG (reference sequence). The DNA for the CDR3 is TGTGCCTGGAGTGTATGGGGCAGGGGGTCGACAGATACGCAGTATTTT. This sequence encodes CAWSVWGRGSTDTQYF. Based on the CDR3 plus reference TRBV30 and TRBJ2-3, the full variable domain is SQTIHQWPATLVQPVGSPLSLECTVEGTSNPNLYWYRQAAGRGLQLLFYSVGIGQISSEVPQNLSASRPQDRQFILSSKKLLLSDSGFYLCAWSVWGRGSTDTQYFGPGTRLTVL.

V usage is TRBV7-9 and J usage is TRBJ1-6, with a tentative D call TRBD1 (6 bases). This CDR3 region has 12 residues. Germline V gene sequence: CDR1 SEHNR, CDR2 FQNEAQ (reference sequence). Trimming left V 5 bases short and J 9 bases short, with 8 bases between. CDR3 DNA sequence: TGTGCCAGCAGCCCCAGGGGTTCACCCCTCCACTTT. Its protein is CASSPRGSPLHF.

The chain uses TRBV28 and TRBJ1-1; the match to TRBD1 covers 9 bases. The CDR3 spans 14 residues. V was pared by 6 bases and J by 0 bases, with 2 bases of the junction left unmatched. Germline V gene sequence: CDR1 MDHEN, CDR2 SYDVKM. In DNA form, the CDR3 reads TGTGCCAGCAGGGGGACAGGGCTGAACACTGAAGCTTTCTTT. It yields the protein CASRGTGLNTEAFF.

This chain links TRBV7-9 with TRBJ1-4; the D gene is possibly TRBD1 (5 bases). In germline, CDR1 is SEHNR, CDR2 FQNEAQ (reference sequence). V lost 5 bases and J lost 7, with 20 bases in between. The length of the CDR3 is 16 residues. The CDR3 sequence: CASSPTPGLQSEKLFF. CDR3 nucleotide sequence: TGTGCCAGCAGCCCAACACCGGGACTGCAGTCTGAAAAACTGTTTTTT.

CDR3 sequence (DNA): TGTGCCAGCAGCCCCCAGTTAGGGGCCAACGTCCTGACTTTC. This translates into CASSPQLGANVLTF. This chain connects TRBV7-3 to TRBJ2-6; D not certain. V lost 5 bases and J lost 4, with 9 bases in between. Germline V gene lookup returns CDR1 SGHTA and CDR2 FQGTGA. This CDR3 has 14 amino acids.

CDR3 nucleotide sequence: TGTGCCAGCAGCTTCCGGCAGGATGGGTCCGAGCAGTACTTC. This sequence encodes CASSFRQDGSEQYF. The chain recombines TRBV5-4 with TRBJ2-7; D gene unclear. CDR1 and CDR2 (germline): SGHNT, YYREEE (reference sequence). The CDR3 runs to 14 residues. The V gene lost 2 bases and the J gene lost 6 bases, with 15 bases spanning the gap. Based on the CDR3 plus reference TRBV5-4 and TRBJ2-7, the full variable domain is ETGVTQSPTHLIKTRGQQVTLRCSSQSGHNTVSWYQQALGQGPQFIFQYYREEENGRGNFPPRFSGLQFPNYSSELNVNALELDDSALYLCASSFRQDGSEQYFGPGTRLTVT.

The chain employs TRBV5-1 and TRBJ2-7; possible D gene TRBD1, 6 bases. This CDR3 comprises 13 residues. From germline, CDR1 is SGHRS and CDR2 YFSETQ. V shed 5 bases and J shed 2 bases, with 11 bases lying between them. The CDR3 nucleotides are TGCGCCAGCAGACTTCAGGGGACCTACGAGCAGTACTTC. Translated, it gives CASRLQGTYEQYF.

For the CDR3, the DNA is TGTGCCAGTAGTCCCAGGGGCTTTGATAATGAAAAACTGTTTTTT. This encodes CASSPRGFDNEKLFF. The chain combines TRBV19 with TRBJ1-4; tentatively, D is TRBD1 (6 bases). The CDR3 covers 15 residues. Germline V gene data show CDR1 as LNHDA and CDR2 as SQIVND (reference sequence). The germline V and J ends were trimmed by 5 bases and 4 bases, with 14 bases remaining between them.

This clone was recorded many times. CDR3 bases: TGTGCCAGCAGCTTGGGGGGGCGACTTGGAGGCTACACCTTC. It is translated as CASSLGGRLGGYTF. The V call is TRBV5-4, the J call TRBJ1-2, with a possible D match to TRBD1 (6 bases). V lost 0 bases and J lost 8, with 14 bases in between. The germline CDR1 and CDR2 sequences are SGHNT and YYREEE (reference sequence). CDR3 length equals 14 residues.

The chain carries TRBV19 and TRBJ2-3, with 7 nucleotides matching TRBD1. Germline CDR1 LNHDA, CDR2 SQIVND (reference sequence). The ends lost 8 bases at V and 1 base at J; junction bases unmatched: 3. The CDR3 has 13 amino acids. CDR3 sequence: CASGQVGTDTQYF. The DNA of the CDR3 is TGTGCCAGTGGACAGGTGGGCACAGATACGCAGTATTTT.

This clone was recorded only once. CDR3 protein: CASQEGVDTEAFF. The CDR3, as DNA: TGTGCCAGCCAAGAGGGGGTTGACACTGAAGCTTTCTTT. V is TRBV2 and J is TRBJ1-1, with D perhaps TRBD1 (6 bases). Trimming cost V 8 bases and J 3 bases, with 13 bases left between them. The CDR3 has 13 residues. CDR1 SNHLY and CDR2 FYNNEI come from the germline V gene.

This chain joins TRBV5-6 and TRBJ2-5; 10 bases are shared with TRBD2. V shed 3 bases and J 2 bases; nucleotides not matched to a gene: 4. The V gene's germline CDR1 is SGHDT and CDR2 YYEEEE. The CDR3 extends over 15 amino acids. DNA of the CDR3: TGTGCCAGCAGCTGGGGACTAGCGCCGCAAGAGACCCAGTACTTC. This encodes CASSWGLAPQETQYF. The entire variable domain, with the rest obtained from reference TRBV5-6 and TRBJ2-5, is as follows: DAGVTQSPTHLIKTRGQQVTLRCSPKSGHDTVSWYQQALGQGPQFIFQYYEEEERQRGNFPDRFSGHQFPNYSSELNVNALLLGDSALYLCASSWGLAPQETQYFGPGTRLLVL.

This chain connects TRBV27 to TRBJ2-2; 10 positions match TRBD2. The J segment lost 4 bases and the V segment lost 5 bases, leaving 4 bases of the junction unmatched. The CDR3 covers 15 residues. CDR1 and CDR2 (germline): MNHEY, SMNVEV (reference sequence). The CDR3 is CASSRTSGFTGELFF. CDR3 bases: TGTGCCAGCAGTCGGACTAGCGGCTTCACCGGGGAGCTGTTTTTT.